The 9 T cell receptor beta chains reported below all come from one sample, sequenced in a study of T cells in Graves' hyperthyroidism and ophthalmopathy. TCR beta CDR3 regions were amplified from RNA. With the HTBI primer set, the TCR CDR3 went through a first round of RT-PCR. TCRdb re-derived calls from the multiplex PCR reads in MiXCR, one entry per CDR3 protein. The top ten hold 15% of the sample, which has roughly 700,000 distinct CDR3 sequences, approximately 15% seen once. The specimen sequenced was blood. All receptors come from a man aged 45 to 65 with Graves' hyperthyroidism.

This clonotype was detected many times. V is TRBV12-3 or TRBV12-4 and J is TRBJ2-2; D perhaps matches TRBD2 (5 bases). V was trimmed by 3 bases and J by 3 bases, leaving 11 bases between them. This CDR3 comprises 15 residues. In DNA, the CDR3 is TGTGCCAGCAGTTTTAGGCGGGCGGACACCGGGGAGCTGTTTTTT. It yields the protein CASSFRRADTGELFF.

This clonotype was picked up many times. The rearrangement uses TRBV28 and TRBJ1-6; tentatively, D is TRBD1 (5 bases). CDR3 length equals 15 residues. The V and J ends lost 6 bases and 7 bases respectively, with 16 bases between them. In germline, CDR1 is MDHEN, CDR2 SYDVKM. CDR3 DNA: TGTGCCAGCAGCCGGTGGGGCGAGAGGAATTCACCCCTCCACTTT. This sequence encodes CASSRWGERNSPLHF.

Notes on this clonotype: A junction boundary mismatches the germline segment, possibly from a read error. This chain's CDR3 is CASRDRDTGELFF. The CDR3 DNA follows: TGCGCCAGCCGGGACAGGGACACCGGGGAGCTGTTTTTT. The rearrangement uses TRBV19 and TRBJ2-2; the match to TRBD1 covers 9 bases. This CDR3 region has 13 residues. From germline, CDR1 is LNHDA and CDR2 SQIVND (reference sequence).

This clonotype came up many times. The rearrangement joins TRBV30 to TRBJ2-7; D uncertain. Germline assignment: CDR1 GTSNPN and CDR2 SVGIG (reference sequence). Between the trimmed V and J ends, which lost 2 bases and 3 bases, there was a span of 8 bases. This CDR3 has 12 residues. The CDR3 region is CAWSNQYYEQYF. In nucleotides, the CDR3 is TGTGCCTGGAGTAACCAGTACTACGAGCAGTACTTC.

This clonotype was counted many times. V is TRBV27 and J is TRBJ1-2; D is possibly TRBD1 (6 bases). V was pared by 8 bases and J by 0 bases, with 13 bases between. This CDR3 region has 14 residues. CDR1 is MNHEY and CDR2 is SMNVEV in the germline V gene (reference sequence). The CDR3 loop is CASAVAGANYGYTF. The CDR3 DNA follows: TGTGCCAGCGCTGTGGCAGGGGCTAACTATGGCTACACCTTC.

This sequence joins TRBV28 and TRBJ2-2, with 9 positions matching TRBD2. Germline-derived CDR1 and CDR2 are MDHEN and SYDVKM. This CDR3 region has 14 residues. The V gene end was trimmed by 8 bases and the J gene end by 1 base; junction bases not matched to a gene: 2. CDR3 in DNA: TGTGCCAGCGCGGGAGGGGGGAACACCGGGGAGCTGTTTTTT. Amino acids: CASAGGGNTGELFF.

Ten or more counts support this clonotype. This CDR3 reads CASSPKQGSGYTF. Written as DNA, the CDR3 is TGTGCCAGCAGTCCAAAACAGGGGTCTGGCTACACCTTC. V and J are TRBV27 and TRBJ1-2, with 7 nucleotides matching TRBD1. V lost 5 bases to trimming and J lost 7 bases; unmatched junction nucleotides: 7. CDR1 MNHEY and CDR2 SMNVEV come from the germline V gene (reference sequence). The CDR3 is 13 amino acids.

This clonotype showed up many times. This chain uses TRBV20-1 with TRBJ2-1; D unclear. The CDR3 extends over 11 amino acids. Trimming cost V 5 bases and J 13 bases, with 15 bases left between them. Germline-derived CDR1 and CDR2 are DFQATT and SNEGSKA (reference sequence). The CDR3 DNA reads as TGCAGTGCTCCAAAGGCCGGACCCCAGTTCTTC. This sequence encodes CSAPKAGPQFF.

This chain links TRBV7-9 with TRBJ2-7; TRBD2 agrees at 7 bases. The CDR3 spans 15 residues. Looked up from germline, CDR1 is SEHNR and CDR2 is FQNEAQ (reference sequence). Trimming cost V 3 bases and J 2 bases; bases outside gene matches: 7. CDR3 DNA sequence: TGTGCCAGCAGCTTTCAGGGCGGGAGTGCCTACGAGCAGTACTTC. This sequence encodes CASSFQGGSAYEQYF.